A single sample gave rise to the 22 T cell receptor beta chains below, sequenced in a study of Tregs in tolerant kidney transplant recipients. Clones were read by immunoSEQ multiplex PCR, and TCRdb kept only the in-frame ones, dropping some. The table has tens of thousands of clones, 70% to 90% seen once. The source material was CD4+ T cells from blood, sampled before the transplant. The receptors originated from a human donor who received a combined kidney and bone marrow transplant.

This chain joins TRBV13 and TRBJ2-7; D is possibly TRBD1 (6 bases). The CDR3 extends over 13 amino acids. Trimming removed 2 bases from V and 1 base from J, with 6 bases in between. Germline CDR1 reads PRHDT; CDR2 reads FYEKMQ (reference sequence). For the CDR3, the DNA is TGTGCCAGCAGCTTAACAGGGTCCTACGAGCAGTACTTC. This codes for CASSLTGSYEQYF.

The CDR3 here is CSEQGDSTDTQYF. The CDR3, as DNA: TGCAGCGAACAGGGGGACAGCACAGATACGCAGTATTTT. The chain employs TRBV29-1 and TRBJ2-3; 8 nucleotides line up with TRBD1. The CDR3 runs to 13 residues. V was clipped by 7 bases and J by 0 bases; unmatched bases: 3. CDR1 is SQVTM, CDR2 ANQGSEA, per germline.

The genes are TRBV19 and TRBJ2-7, with 10 bases fitting TRBD2. This CDR3 spans 16 amino acids. Germline CDR1 reads LNHDA; CDR2 reads SQIVND (reference sequence). V trimming: 1 base; J trimming: 3 bases; junction bases outside the gene matches: 6. CDR3 in DNA: TGTGCCAGTAGTATAGGTCCCGGGACTAGCGACTACGAGCAGTACTTC. Amino acids: CASSIGPGTSDYEQYF. Supplemented by reference TRBV19 and TRBJ2-7, the full variable domain reads DGGITQSPKYLFRKEGQNVTLSCEQNLNHDAMYWYRQDPGQGLRLIYYSQIVNDFQKGDIAEGYSVSREKKESFPLTVTSAQKNPTAFYLCASSIGPGTSDYEQYFGPGTRLTVT.

The chain couples TRBV30 to TRBJ1-2; D gene uncertain. The germline V and J ends were trimmed by 1 base and 2 bases, with 8 bases remaining between them. The CDR3 is 13 residues long. Germline CDR1 reads GTSNPN; CDR2 reads SVGIG (reference sequence). CDR3 in amino acids: CAWSGTQNYGYTF. The DNA for the CDR3 is TGTGCCTGGAGTGGGACTCAGAACTATGGCTACACCTTC.

This clone has only a few counts. The chain joins TRBV2 to TRBJ2-7; 7 bases line up with TRBD1. Germline values: CDR1 SNHLY, CDR2 FYNNEI. This CDR3 has 13 residues. V was clipped by 4 bases and J by 2 bases; unmatched bases: 2. This CDR3 reads CASSGQGAYEQYF. CDR3 sequence (DNA): TGTGCCAGCAGTGGGCAGGGGGCCTACGAGCAGTACTTC.

The chain recombines TRBV7-2 with TRBJ2-3; 9 bases agree with TRBD2. CDR1 is SGHTA and CDR2 is FQGNSA in the germline V gene. This CDR3 has 16 residues. V was pared by 2 bases and J by 4 bases, with 7 bases of the junction left unmatched. The CDR3 loop is CASSLRSSGRSDTQYF. DNA for the CDR3: TGTGCCAGCAGCTTAAGATCCAGCGGGAGGTCAGATACGCAGTATTTT.

This sequence joins TRBV5-4 and TRBJ2-1; D perhaps matches TRBD2 (6 bases). V lost 0 bases, J lost 2 bases, and 12 bases lay in between. Germline assignment: CDR1 SGHNT and CDR2 YYREEE (reference sequence). The CDR3 runs to 16 residues. CDR3 sequence: CASSLGGRITYNEQFF. The CDR3 DNA follows: TGTGCCAGCAGCTTGGGTGGGAGGATCACCTACAATGAGCAGTTCTTC.

The rearrangement joins TRBV28 to TRBJ2-2, with 11 bases matching TRBD1. The V gene's germline CDR1 is MDHEN and CDR2 SYDVKM. V shed 8 bases, J shed 4 bases, and the junction held 3 bases outside the gene matches. The CDR3 is 14 residues long. The CDR3 DNA reads as TGTGCCAGCGGACAGGGGGCGGGCACCGGGGAGCTGTTTTTT. Residues: CASGQGAGTGELFF.

The chain combines TRBV29-1 with TRBJ2-1; D gene uncertain. Trimming took 4 bases from V and 7 from J, leaving 17 bases between them. Germline values: CDR1 SQVTM, CDR2 ANQGSEA. The CDR3 is 14 residues long. CDR3 region: CSVGGEALGNEQFF. CDR3 bases: TGCAGCGTTGGAGGTGAAGCCCTCGGGAATGAGCAGTTCTTC.

The chain carries TRBV7-8 and TRBJ2-5; TRBD2 might be the D (6 bases). Trimming left V 2 bases short and J 11 bases short, with 18 bases between. The germline gives CDR1 SGHVS, CDR2 FQNEAQ. This CDR3 comprises 14 residues. The CDR3 DNA follows: TGTGCCAGCAGCTTAAGGGTTCCGAGCGGGCCACAGTACTTC. Protein: CASSLRVPSGPQYF.

This clone was observed a few times. The chain has TRBV10-2 and TRBJ2-7, with D possibly matching TRBD2 (6 bases). The germline V gene has CDR1 WSHSY and CDR2 SAAADI. The CDR3 covers 10 residues. Between the trimmed V and J ends, which lost 11 bases and 7 bases, there was a span of 12 bases. CDR3 in amino acids: CAFAGKEQYF. Written as DNA, the CDR3 is TGCGCCTTCGCGGGGAAAGAGCAGTACTTC.

CDR3 bases: TGTGCCAGCAGCCCTACACTGACTAGCTTGGAGACCCAGTACTTC. Protein sequence: CASSPTLTSLETQYF. The chain has TRBV7-9 and TRBJ2-5; 7 positions match TRBD2. The CDR3 runs 15 residues. With 5 bases clipped from V and 5 bases from J, the junction kept 11 bases outside the gene matches. Germline CDR1 SEHNR, CDR2 FQNEAQ (reference sequence).

This chain joins TRBV6-1 and TRBJ1-1; 8 bases fit TRBD1. This CDR3 is 15 amino acids long. Trimming removed 4 bases from V and 7 bases from J; junction bases left unmatched: 11. CDR1 is MNHNS, CDR2 SASEGT, per germline. The CDR3, as DNA: TGTGCCAGCAGTGTTCAGGGGGCGAGACCCATTGAAGCTTTCTTT. Residues: CASSVQGARPIEAFF.

J is TRBJ2-1 and V is TRBV30, with 8 bases lining up with TRBD2. This CDR3 is 17 amino acids long. The germline CDR1 and CDR2 sequences are GTSNPN and SVGIG (reference sequence). V gave up 2 bases and J gave up 0 bases; unmatched junction bases: 9. CDR3 coding DNA: TGTGCCTGGAGTCCAGGCTATGCGGGAGGCTCCTACAATGAGCAGTTCTTC. Its translation: CAWSPGYAGGSYNEQFF.

V and J are TRBV6-5 and TRBJ2-3, with TRBD1 matching 9 bases. The CDR3 extends over 15 amino acids. V trimming: 5 bases; J trimming: 2 bases; junction bases outside the gene matches: 5. Germline V gene sequence: CDR1 MNHEY, CDR2 SVGAGI. Written as DNA, the CDR3 is TGTGCCAGCAGTCCGGGACAGGGAATCACAGATACGCAGTATTTT. It translates to CASSPGQGITDTQYF.

This chain connects TRBV7-8 to TRBJ1-1; 10 bases match TRBD1. CDR1 and CDR2 from the germline V gene are SGHVS and FQNEAQ. The V and J ends lost 5 bases and 1 base, in that order; junction bases with no gene match: 13. The CDR3 totals 18 residues. The CDR3 spells CASSPRPGTGARNTEAFF. The CDR3 DNA sequence: TGTGCCAGCAGCCCTCGACCCGGGACAGGGGCACGGAACACTGAAGCTTTCTTT.

This sequence joins TRBV28 and TRBJ2-7; 11 bases are shared with TRBD2. Trimming removed 1 base from V and 6 bases from J; junction bases left unmatched: 5. The length of the CDR3 is 15 residues. Germline assignment: CDR1 MDHEN and CDR2 SYDVKM. CDR3 amino acids: CASSLSASGGREQYF. CDR3 in DNA: TGTGCCAGCAGTTTATCTGCTAGCGGGGGGCGCGAGCAGTACTTC.

The chain uses TRBV6-5 and TRBJ1-2, with unresolved D. Germline CDR1 is MNHEY and CDR2 is SVGAGI. The ends were cut back, 7 bases at V and 4 bases at J, with 19 bases in the middle. CDR3 size: 15 residues. Here the CDR3 reads CASTLSSGRGYGYTF. In nucleotides, the CDR3 is TGTGCCAGCACCCTTAGCTCCGGAAGAGGCTATGGCTACACCTTC.

This clone was picked up a small number of times. The V and J genes are TRBV6-5 and TRBJ2-7, with 8 bases lining up with TRBD1. Per the germline V gene, CDR1 is MNHEY and CDR2 is SVGAGI. Losses at the gene ends were 6 bases for V and 6 bases for J; bases not matched to a gene: 10. The CDR3 covers 14 residues. CDR3 region: CASSPGQEGSEQYF. The CDR3 DNA is TGTGCCAGCAGCCCGGGACAGGAAGGCTCCGAGCAGTACTTC.

CDR3 nucleotides: TGTGCCATCAGTAGGAACAGTTTATCCTACGAGCAGTACTTC. It is translated as CAISRNSLSYEQYF. This rearrangement joins TRBV10-3 to TRBJ2-7; D call uncertain. There are 14 residues in the CDR3. V was pared by 5 bases and J by 1 base, with 12 bases between. CDR1 is ENHRY and CDR2 is SYGVKD in the germline V gene.

V and J are TRBV6-1 and TRBJ2-1; 7 nucleotides agree with TRBD2. V gave up 7 bases and J gave up 3 bases; unmatched junction bases: 3. Germline values: CDR1 MNHNS, CDR2 SASEGT. The CDR3 is made up of 13 amino acids. In DNA form, the CDR3 reads TGTGCCAGCAAAACGGGAGGCTACAATGAGCAGTTCTTC. Translating it yields CASKTGGYNEQFF.

This rearrangement joins TRBV4-1 to TRBJ2-1; 12 nucleotides line up with TRBD2. The CDR3 totals 18 residues. V gave up 1 base and J gave up 4 bases; unmatched junction bases: 8. Per the germline V gene, CDR1 is MGHRA and CDR2 is YSYEKL. CDR3 region: CASSQATRTSGKYNEQFF. CDR3 DNA: TGCGCCAGCAGCCAAGCGACGAGGACTAGCGGGAAGTACAATGAGCAGTTCTTC.